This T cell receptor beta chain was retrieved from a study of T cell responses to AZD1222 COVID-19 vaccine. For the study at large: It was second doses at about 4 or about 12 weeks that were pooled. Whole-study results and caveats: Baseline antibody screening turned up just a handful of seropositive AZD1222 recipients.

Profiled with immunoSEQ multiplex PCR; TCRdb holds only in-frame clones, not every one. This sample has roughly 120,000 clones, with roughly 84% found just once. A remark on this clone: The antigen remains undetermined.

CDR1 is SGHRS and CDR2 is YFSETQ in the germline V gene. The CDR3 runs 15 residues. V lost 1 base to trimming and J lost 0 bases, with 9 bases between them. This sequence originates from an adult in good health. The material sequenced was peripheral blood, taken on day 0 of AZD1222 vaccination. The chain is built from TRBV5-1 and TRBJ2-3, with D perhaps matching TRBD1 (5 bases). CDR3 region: CASSLTGASTDTQYF. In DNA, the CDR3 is TGCGCCAGCAGCTTGACAGGAGCTAGCACAGATACGCAGTATTTT.